This T cell receptor beta chain was obtained from a study of blood T cell repertoires in COVID-19. Study in general: Acute and convalescent COVID-19 samples came from the United States, Italy and Spain.

Those who participated ranged in age from about 18 to 89 years and resided in around 22 US areas. Each participant's cohort was designated according to participant-reported clinical history. Per the germline V gene, CDR1 is ENHRY and CDR2 is SYGVKD. The ends were cut back, 7 bases at V and 4 bases at J, with 13 bases in the middle. The CDR3 sequence is 14 residues long. Original data processing: Amplifying reference gene primers gave estimates of nucleated cell counts. The data were produced by immunoSEQ multiplex PCR, yet TCRdb's version contains in-frame clones alone and is incomplete. The V and J calls and clone size were taken over from that table, and D and trimming were inferred from the DNA. This sample carries 250,000 to 300,000 clones, around 80% of them seen once, and the ten largest clones take approximately 5%.

Sequenced sample: PBMCs or T cells enriched from blood (not recorded which). This TCR was sampled from a man aged 35-49 years who had been exposed to COVID-19. The gene calls are TRBV10-3 and TRBJ2-2; D is perhaps TRBD2 (5 bases). The CDR3 DNA sequence: TGTGCCATCACCGGGGAGCGGAGCACCGGGGAGCTGTTTTTT. Protein sequence: CAITGERSTGELFF.